These T cell receptor beta chains were read from a single sample in a study of CD4 T cells in relation to SARS-CoV-2 and coronaviruses. Produced via immunoSEQ multiplex PCR; TCRdb's table is partial and in-frame only. This table has 28,000 or so clones, about 76% appearing once. Their cognate antigens are unknown. The sample consisted of CD4+ T cells from PBMCs, cultured in vitro. The receptors originated from a human donor in good health. Both conserved end residues are part of each CDR3. Each record gives: CDR3 protein, CDR3 DNA, CDR3 length, J gene, D gene, clone size, V gene. The D gene is left open where the match is weak. Only some rows state a clone size, as once, few, many or a class for expanded clones.

CASSRGTGNYGYTF	TGTGCCAGCAGCCGTGGGACAGGGAACTATGGCTACACCTTC	14	TRBJ1-2	TRBD1	few	TRBV7-8
CASSSQAYTEAFF	TGTGCCAGCAGCTCCCAGGCTTACACTGAAGCTTTCTTT	13	TRBJ1-1	NA	NA	TRBV7-2
CASSETTLAKNIQYF	TGTGCCAGCAGTGAGACTACCCTAGCCAAAAACATTCAGTACTTC	15	TRBJ2-4	NA	NA	TRBV2
CASSDTSGGPDTQYF	TGCGCCAGCAGTGATACTAGCGGGGGGCCAGATACGCAGTATTTT	15	TRBJ2-3	TRBD2	NA	TRBV10-1
CASGEPYEQYF	TGTGCCAGCGGGGAGCCCTACGAGCAGTACTTC	11	TRBJ2-7	NA	few	TRBV12-3/TRBV12-4
CASSLGVSEQYF	TGTGCCAGCAGTTTAGGAGTATCTGAGCAGTACTTC	12	TRBJ2-7	NA	NA	TRBV12-3/TRBV12-4
CSVVPVNLGSDTQYF	TGCAGCGTTGTTCCTGTTAACCTTGGGTCGGATACGCAGTATTTT	15	TRBJ2-3	NA	NA	TRBV29-1
CASGTGGTYGYTF	TGCGCCAGCGGGACAGGGGGGACCTATGGCTACACCTTC	13	TRBJ1-2	TRBD1	NA	TRBV5-1
CASSYVLAGPQETQYF	TGTGCCAGCAGTTACGTGTTAGCGGGCCCCCAAGAGACCCAGTACTTC	16	TRBJ2-5	TRBD2	NA	TRBV6-2/TRBV6-3
CASSGGGDSPLHF	TGTGCCAGCTCTGGCGGGGGCGATTCACCCCTCCACTTT	13	TRBJ1-6	NA	once	TRBV6-6
CASSHRELGGYTF	TGTGCCAGCAGTCACAGGGAATTAGGTGGCTACACCTTC	13	TRBJ1-2	NA	NA	TRBV6-2/TRBV6-3
CASSPGLATHEQYF	TGTGCCAGCAGCCCGGGACTAGCTACCCACGAGCAGTACTTC	14	TRBJ2-7	TRBD2	NA	TRBV7-2
CASSLIETGQETQYF	TGCGCCAGCAGCTTGATTGAGACAGGCCAAGAGACCCAGTACTTC	15	TRBJ2-5	NA	NA	TRBV5-1
CASSFSASSYNEQFF	TGTGCCAGCAGCTTCTCGGCCAGCTCCTACAATGAGCAGTTCTTC	15	TRBJ2-1	NA	NA	TRBV7-3
CAWSVGEETQYF	TGTGCCTGGAGTGTTGGGGAGGAGACCCAGTACTTC	12	TRBJ2-5	NA	NA	TRBV30
CASSSPSATDTQYF	TGTGCCAGCAGCTCACCCAGTGCCACAGATACGCAGTATTTT	14	TRBJ2-3	NA	NA	TRBV7-2
CASSPIPGQGAGELFF	TGTGCTAGCAGCCCAATTCCGGGACAGGGGGCCGGGGAGCTGTTTTTT	16	TRBJ2-2	TRBD1	few	TRBV7-7
CASSGGTGVYEQYF	TGTGCCAGCAGCGGGGGGACAGGGGTATACGAGCAGTACTTC	14	TRBJ2-7	TRBD1	NA	TRBV5-4
CASSYGGSSNQPQHF	TGTGCCAGCAGTTACGGGGGGTCCAGCAATCAGCCCCAGCATTTT	15	TRBJ1-5	NA	once	TRBV6-5